The sequence of this T cell receptor beta chain was determined in a study of T-cell memory formation after mild COVID-19. General study findings and limits: Pre-infection memory already had some responding clones, implying cross-reactive memory joined. While clones contracting from day 15 to 85 were balanced between CD4 and CD8, later expanders leaned CD4+.

V dropped 5 bases and J dropped 5 bases, with 15 bases sitting between them. From germline, CDR1 is MNHEY and CDR2 SVGEGT. The CDR3 covers 14 residues. After 5'RACE with constant-segment primers, TCR alpha and TCR beta cDNA libraries carrying sample barcodes and UMIs were obtained. TCRdb re-derived calls from the 5' RACE reads in MiXCR, one entry per CDR3 protein. The sample has around 300,000 distinct CDR3 sequences, 13% seen once. As to this clonotype: Its specificity is unknown.

V gene TRBV6-2 or TRBV6-3 combines with J gene TRBJ1-1; weak D call: TRBD1 (5 bases). The TCR was taken from a man between 18 and 35 years old who had mild COVID-19 (a few samples of this study predate the infection). Cell type and time point are not known. Input material: PBMCs or a T cell subset sorted from them (not recorded which). The CDR3 region is CASSRSVGLTEAFF. The DNA for the CDR3 is TGTGCCAGCAGTCGCTCTGTGGGGCTTACTGAAGCTTTCTTT.